Presented here are 23 T cell receptor beta chains from one specimen sequenced in a study of T cells in Graves' hyperthyroidism and ophthalmopathy. Amplified TCR beta CDR3 regions came from RNA transcripts. HTBI primers were used for first-round RT-PCR of the TCR CDR3. MiXCR, run by TCRdb on the multiplex PCR reads, gives a single entry per CDR3 protein. The repertoire holds hundreds of thousands of distinct CDR3 sequences, with around 13% as singletons. Source material: blood. The origin of the receptors is a woman aged 18-29 years with Graves' hyperthyroidism.

This clonotype was found a few times. The chain employs TRBV5-1 and TRBJ1-1; 12 bases agree with TRBD1. Germline trimming cut 9 bases from V and 8 bases from J; bases unmatched to any gene: 14. This CDR3 is built from 15 residues. The germline V gene has CDR1 SGHRS and CDR2 YFSETQ. CDR3 sequence reads: CANKGTGGLVTEAFF. As DNA, the CDR3 is TGCGCCAACAAAGGGACAGGGGGCCTCGTAACCGAAGCTTTCTTT.

The V gene is TRBV28, the J gene TRBJ1-2; no reliable D call. This CDR3 contains 12 residues. Trimming left V 8 bases short and J 4 bases short, with 11 bases between. Germline CDR1 is MDHEN and CDR2 is SYDVKM. Here the CDR3 DNA reads TGTGCCAGCGCGTTTTCCGGCTATGGCTACACCTTC. Its protein is CASAFSGYGYTF.

The rearrangement uses TRBV30 and TRBJ2-1; perhaps TRBD2 as D (5 bases). CDR1 and CDR2 from the germline V gene are GTSNPN and SVGIG (reference sequence). V was cut by 2 bases and J by 0 bases, with 14 bases left in between. The CDR3 totals 16 residues. CDR3 nucleotides: TGTGCCTGGAGTCCGGGCGGGTTTAGCTCCTACAATGAGCAGTTCTTC. This sequence encodes CAWSPGGFSSYNEQFF.

This clonotype has just a few counts. The gene calls are TRBV12-3 or TRBV12-4 and TRBJ2-2; the D gene is possibly TRBD2 (7 bases). This CDR3 contains 22 residues. The V end lost 1 base, the J end lost 0 bases, and 27 bases lay between the germline ends. The CDR3 loop is CASSLDLLESGRGASNTGELFF. In DNA form, the CDR3 reads TGTGCCAGCAGTTTAGATCTATTAGAGTCAGGCCGGGGGGCTTCGAACACCGGGGAGCTGTTTTTT.

J is TRBJ2-4 and V is TRBV6-2 or TRBV6-3; the D gene is possibly TRBD2 (5 bases). The CDR3 extends over 14 amino acids. The germline V gene has CDR1 MNHEY and CDR2 SVGEGT. Trimming left V 7 bases short and J 2 bases short, with 12 bases between. DNA for the CDR3: TGTGCCAGCACCGGAGGATCGCCCAAAAACATTCAGTACTTC. As protein: CASTGGSPKNIQYF.

This clonotype was detected a few times. The rearrangement uses TRBV29-1 and TRBJ1-2, with TRBD1 as a possible D gene (5 bases). This CDR3 has 11 residues. Per the germline V gene, CDR1 is SQVTM and CDR2 is ANQGSEA. Trimming took off 7 bases at V and 5 bases at J, with 11 bases between the two ends. CDR3 bases: TGCAGCGGTTGGGACGGGTATGGCTACACCTTC. Translation: CSGWDGYGYTF.

The chain has TRBV25-1 and TRBJ2-3; tentatively, D is TRBD1 (6 bases). This CDR3 has 14 residues. Germline assignment: CDR1 MGHDK and CDR2 SYGVNS. Trimming removed 6 bases at V and 5 bases at J, with 15 bases between. The CDR3 region has the DNA TGTGCCAGCAGACAACAGGGACCCCTAGATACGCAGTATTTT. This translates into CASRQQGPLDTQYF.

This chain connects TRBV4-2 to TRBJ2-6; no clear D gene. The V gene lost 0 bases and the J gene lost 3 bases, with 9 bases spanning the gap. Germline-derived CDR1 and CDR2 are LGHNA and YNFKEQ. The CDR3 contains 16 residues. The CDR3 reads CASSQDSSIGANVLTF. CDR3 nucleotides: TGTGCCAGCAGCCAAGATAGCTCGATTGGGGCCAACGTCCTGACTTTC.

This clonotype has a count of ten or more. This chain connects TRBV20-1 to TRBJ1-2; D is perhaps TRBD1 (5 bases). CDR1 DFQATT and CDR2 SNEGSKA come from the germline V gene (reference sequence). This CDR3 region has 13 residues. Trimming left V 1 base short and J 1 base short, with 7 bases between. The CDR3 coding sequence is TGCAGTGCTAGAGGGGGGAGTAACTATGGCTACACCTTC. It specifies CSARGGSNYGYTF.

The V and J genes are TRBV11-2 and TRBJ2-1; TRBD2 aligns across 14 bases. V trimming: 3 bases; J trimming: 10 bases; junction bases outside the gene matches: 2. The CDR3 loop spans 14 amino acids. In germline, CDR1 is SGHAT, CDR2 FQNNGV. The DNA for the CDR3 is TGTGCCAGCAGCTTGACTAGCGGGAGGGACGAGCAGTTCTTC. It is translated as CASSLTSGRDEQFF.

The rearrangement joins TRBV7-9 to TRBJ2-5; maybe TRBD2 (6 bases). V shed 1 base and J shed 3 bases, with 18 bases lying between them. CDR1 and CDR2 (germline): SEHNR, FQNEAQ (reference sequence). The CDR3 has 17 residues. CDR3 nucleotide sequence: TGTGCCAGCAGCTTAGTCTGGTGGTCTAGCGAAGAAGAGACCCAGTACTTC. Translating it yields CASSLVWWSSEEETQYF.

This clonotype was seen a handful of times. At one of its ends the junction is not consistent with the germline gene, which may arise from a read error. The chain carries TRBV7-9 and TRBJ2-1; TRBD2 matches 7 bases. This CDR3 region has 16 residues. The V gene's germline CDR1 is SEHNR and CDR2 FQNEAQ (reference sequence). The CDR3 loop reads CANSLVPAGSNNEQFF. Written as DNA, the CDR3 is TGTGCCAACAGCTTAGTTCCAGCGGGATCAAACAATGAGCAGTTCTTC.

In this sample, this clonotype turned up many times. The CDR3 reads CASSLADRQFF. As DNA, the CDR3 is TGTGCCAGCAGTTTAGCGGACAGGCAGTTCTTC. V gene TRBV28 combines with J gene TRBJ2-1, with D perhaps TRBD1 (6 bases). The germline V gene has CDR1 MDHEN and CDR2 SYDVKM. Trimming took off 2 bases at V and 12 bases at J, with 8 bases between the two ends. The CDR3 has 11 residues.

This clonotype came up many times. The V call is TRBV10-3, the J call TRBJ1-1; D remains ambiguous. This CDR3 comprises 12 residues. Trimming removed 6 bases from V and 3 bases from J, with 8 bases in between. Germline CDR1 ENHRY, CDR2 SYGVKD. CDR3 sequence reads: CAIRRSDTEAFF. The CDR3, as DNA: TGTGCCATCAGGAGGAGTGACACTGAAGCTTTCTTT.

This clonotype was observed once. The chain combines TRBV18 with TRBJ2-2; tentative D call: TRBD2 (5 bases). V lost 8 bases and J lost 5, with 18 bases in between. This CDR3 spans 15 amino acids. In germline, CDR1 is KGHSH, CDR2 LQKENI. CDR3 in amino acids: CASPPRGSDTGELFF. The CDR3, as DNA: TGTGCCAGCCCTCCTCGAGGGAGTGATACCGGGGAGCTGTTTTTT.

This clonotype was counted many times. This rearrangement joins TRBV29-1 to TRBJ2-3; TRBD1 agrees at 7 bases. J was trimmed by 3 bases and V by 7 bases; bases with no gene match: 4. The germline V gene encodes CDR1 SQVTM and CDR2 ANQGSEA. The CDR3 contains 12 residues. The CDR3 coding sequence is TGCAGCGCCGCGACAGGGACAGATACGCAGTATTTT. Translated, it gives CSAATGTDTQYF.

This chain links TRBV6-4 with TRBJ1-2; D gene unclear. The length of the CDR3 is 14 residues. Trimming took 2 bases from V and 0 from J, leaving 7 bases between them. Germline V gives CDR1 MRHNA, CDR2 SNTAGT. In DNA, the CDR3 is TGTGCCAGCAGTGACACGCCTACTAACTATGGCTACACCTTC. Translation: CASSDTPTNYGYTF.

The V and J genes are TRBV7-9 and TRBJ1-6; tentatively, D is TRBD1 (6 bases). The CDR3 contains 14 residues. CDR1 is SEHNR and CDR2 is FQNEAQ in the germline V gene (reference sequence). V was clipped by 3 bases and J by 7 bases, with 10 bases between them. CDR3 nucleotide sequence: TGTGCCAGCAGCTTGACAGGTCCCAATTCACCCCTCCACTTT. It encodes CASSLTGPNSPLHF.

The chain has TRBV13 and TRBJ1-1, with D unresolved. The CDR3 consists of 12 residues. The V gene's germline CDR1 is PRHDT and CDR2 FYEKMQ (reference sequence). Trimming left V 3 bases short and J 5 bases short, with 7 bases between. The CDR3 region has the DNA TGTGCCAGCAGCTTTTGGGAGACTGAAGCTTTCTTT. The encoded protein is CASSFWETEAFF. The variable domain in full, with the rest retrieved from reference TRBV13 and TRBJ1-1, is AAGVIQSPRHLIKEKRETATLKCYPIPRHDTVYWYQQGPGQDPQFLISFYEKMQSDKGSIPDRFSAQQFSDYHSELNMSSLELGDSALYFCASSFWETEAFFGQGTRLTVV.

In its sample, this clonotype was seen many times. The genes are TRBV20-1 and TRBJ2-2, with TRBD2 as a possible D gene (6 bases). There are 15 residues in the CDR3. Between the trimmed V and J ends, which lost 4 bases and 0 bases, there was a span of 12 bases. Germline V CDR1 and CDR2: DFQATT, SNEGSKA (reference sequence). As DNA, the CDR3 is TGCAGTGCTAAAGAGGGAGGAACGAACACCGGGGAGCTGTTTTTT. Translating it yields CSAKEGGTNTGELFF.

This clonotype was counted ten times or more. The gene calls are TRBV7-8 and TRBJ2-1; 10 positions agree with TRBD2. Trimming removed 3 bases from V and 3 bases from J; junction bases left unmatched: 5. Germline CDR1 is SGHVS and CDR2 is FQNEAQ. CDR3 length equals 16 residues. The CDR3 sequence is CASSFEGTSVYNEQFF. CDR3 DNA: TGTGCCAGCAGCTTTGAGGGGACTAGCGTCTACAATGAGCAGTTCTTC.

As concerns this clonotype: The junction shows a germline mismatch at one end, possibly a read error. CDR3 bases: TGTGCCAGTGAATGGGGTGCAACTAATGAAAAACTGGTTTTT. Its protein is CASEWGATNEKLVF. The V gene is TRBV2, the J gene TRBJ1-4; D unresolved. CDR3 length: 14 residues. Germline loops: CDR1 SNHLY, CDR2 FYNNEI.

This clonotype occurred many times. The chain recombines TRBV3-1 with TRBJ2-2, with D uncertain. Deletions cut 5 bases from V and 0 bases from J, with 10 bases between. Germline V CDR1 and CDR2: LGHDT, YNNKEL (reference sequence). The CDR3 is 15 residues long. Here the CDR3 DNA reads TGTGCCAGCAGCTTCTACCACGCGAACACCGGGGAGCTGTTTTTT. The encoded protein is CASSFYHANTGELFF.